Here is one TCR beta chain with its context. Trimming cost V 2 bases and J 4 bases, with 11 bases left between them. The CDR3 spans 14 residues. The germline gives CDR1 SGHNT, CDR2 YENEEA. This sample stems from a study of technical replicates of blood from a handful of donors. The table came from immunoSEQ multiplex PCR; TCRdb's copy has only in-frame clones and leaves some out. The sample contains under 95,000 clones, roughly 94% of which appear only once. The origin of this receptor is a human donor in good health. Input material: T cells isolated from PBMCs. J is TRBJ1-2 and V is TRBV11-3; D unclear. The CDR3, as DNA: TGTGCCAGCAGCTTAATGGAGGGAGTCTATGGCTACACCTTC. This encodes CASSLMEGVYGYTF. Based on the CDR3 plus reference TRBV11-3 and TRBJ1-2, the full variable domain is EAGVVQSPRYKIIEKKQPVAFWCNPISGHNTLYWYLQNLGQGPELLIRYENEEAVDDSQLPKDRFSAERLKGVDSTLKIQPAELGDSAVYLCASSLMEGVYGYTFGSGTRLTVV.